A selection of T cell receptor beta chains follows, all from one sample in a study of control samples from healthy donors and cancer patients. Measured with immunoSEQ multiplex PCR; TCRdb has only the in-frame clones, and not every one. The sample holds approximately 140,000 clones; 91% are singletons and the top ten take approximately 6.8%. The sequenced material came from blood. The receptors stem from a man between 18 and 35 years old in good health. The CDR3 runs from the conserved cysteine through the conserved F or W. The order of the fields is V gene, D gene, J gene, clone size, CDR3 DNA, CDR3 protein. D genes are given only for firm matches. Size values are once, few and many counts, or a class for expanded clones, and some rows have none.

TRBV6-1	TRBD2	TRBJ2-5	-	TGTGCCAGCAGTGAACGGGGGAGGGGCCAAGAGACCCAGTACTTC	CASSERGRGQETQYF
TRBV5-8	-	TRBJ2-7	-	TGTGCCAGCAGCTTGGACCCGTGGGCCTACGAGCAGTACTTC	CASSLDPWAYEQYF
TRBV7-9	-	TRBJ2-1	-	TGTGCCAGCAGCTTAGATCTCGGAGAGAACTACAATGAGCAGTTCTTC	CASSLDLGENYNEQFF
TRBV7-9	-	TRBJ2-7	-	TGTGCCAGCAGCTTAGAGGAGGTCGAGCAGTACTTC	CASSLEEVEQYF
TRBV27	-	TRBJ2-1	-	TGTGCCAGCAGTTTAGAGGGTAATTCCTACAATGAGCAGTTCTTC	CASSLEGNSYNEQFF
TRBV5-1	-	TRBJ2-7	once	TGCGCCAGCAGCTTCACTGGGGACGGAGCCTACGAGCAGTACTTC	CASSFTGDGAYEQYF
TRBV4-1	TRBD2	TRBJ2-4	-	TGCGCCAGCAGCCAGACCTTAGCGGGGGGGCCGACCAAAAACATTCAGTACTTC	CASSQTLAGGPTKNIQYF
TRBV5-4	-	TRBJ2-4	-	TGTGCCAGCAGCCGATCCGGGGGCAAAGAAAACATTCAGTACTTC	CASSRSGGKENIQYF
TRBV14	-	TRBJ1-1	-	TGTGCCAGCGGGAGGGGACAATCAGCTTTCTTT	CASGRGQSAFF
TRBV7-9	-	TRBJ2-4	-	TGTGCCAGCAGCTCCGATTACGAGTACATTCAGTACTTC	CASSSDYEYIQYF
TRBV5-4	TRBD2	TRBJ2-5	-	TGTGCCAGCAGCGTAGCGGGGGTCCAAGAGACCCAGTACTTC	CASSVAGVQETQYF
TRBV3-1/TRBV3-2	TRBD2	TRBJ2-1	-	TGTGCCACCGCTCGTGCTAGCGGGGTTCACAATGAGCAGTTCTTC	CATARASGVHNEQFF
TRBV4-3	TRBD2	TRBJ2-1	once	TGCGCCAGCAGCCAAGATGGAGCGGGGGCCTACAATGAGCAGTTCTTC	CASSQDGAGAYNEQFF
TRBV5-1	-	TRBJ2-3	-	TGCGCCAGCAGCCCCTCCGGGCGACAAAGCACAGATACGCAGTATTTT	CASSPSGRQSTDTQYF
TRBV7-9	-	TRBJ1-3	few	TGTGCCAGCAGCTTAGCGACTTCAGGAGAAGGAAACACCATATATTTT	CASSLATSGEGNTIYF
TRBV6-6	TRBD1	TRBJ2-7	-	TGTGCCAGCAGAATGCGGGACAGGGGGCACTACGAGCAGTACTTC	CASRMRDRGHYEQYF
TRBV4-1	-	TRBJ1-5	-	TGCGCCAGCAGCCAGACGGCCGACCAGCCCCAGCATTTT	CASSQTADQPQHF
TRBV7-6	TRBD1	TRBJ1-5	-	TGTGCCAGCAGCTTAAGGGGAACAGGGGTTGGCAATCAGCCCCAGCATTTT	CASSLRGTGVGNQPQHF
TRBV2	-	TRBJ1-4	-	TGTGCCAGCAGCTCTGGCCGGGGGGGCCGTCTTTTTGAAAAACTGTTTTTT	CASSSGRGGRLFEKLFF
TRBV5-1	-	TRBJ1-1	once	TGCGCCAGCAGCTTTGAACCGAACACTGAAGCTTTCTTT	CASSFEPNTEAFF
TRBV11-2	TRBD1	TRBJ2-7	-	TGTGCCAGCAGCGTGACAGGGCAACTCGAGCAGTACTTC	CASSVTGQLEQYF
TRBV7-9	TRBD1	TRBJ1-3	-	TGTGCCAGCAGCAATCCGGGACAGGGGTGGGGAAACACCATATATTTT	CASSNPGQGWGNTIYF
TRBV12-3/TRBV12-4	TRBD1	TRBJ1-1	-	TGTGCCAGCAGTGAGGGGGCCGTTTTGGCTTTCTTT	CASSEGAVLAFF
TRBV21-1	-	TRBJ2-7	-	TGTGCCAGCAGCAAAGGGGGTGGTTATGGGCCACCCCACGAGCAGTACTTC	CASSKGGGYGPPHEQYF
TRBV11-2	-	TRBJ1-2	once	TGTGCCAGCAGCGTCGGGGGCGCTCGCTACACCTTC	CASSVGGARYTF
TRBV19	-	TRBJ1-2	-	TGTGCCAGTAGTATCCCCTCGGTGGAGTATGGCTACACCTTC	CASSIPSVEYGYTF
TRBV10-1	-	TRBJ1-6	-	TGCGCCAGCAGTGAAGGAGTGCAGTTGGCACCCCTCCACTTT	CASSEGVQLAPLHF
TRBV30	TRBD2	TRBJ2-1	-	TGTGCCTGGAGTGTACTGACTAGCGGGGGCCGTAACGAGTTCTTC	CAWSVLTSGGRNEFF
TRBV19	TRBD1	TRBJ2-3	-	TGTGCCAGTACCCCGGGACAGGGGGCAGATACGCAGTATTTT	CASTPGQGADTQYF
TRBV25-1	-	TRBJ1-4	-	TGTGCCAGCAGTGAATTCGGGGATAATGAAAAACTGTTTTTT	CASSEFGDNEKLFF
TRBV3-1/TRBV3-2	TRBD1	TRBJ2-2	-	TGTGCCAGCAGGCACCGGGACAGGGGGAACACCGGGGAGCTGTTTTTT	CASRHRDRGNTGELFF
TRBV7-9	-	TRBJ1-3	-	TGTGCCAGCAGCTTAGACAGCTACTCTGGAAACACCATATATTTT	CASSLDSYSGNTIYF
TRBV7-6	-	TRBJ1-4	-	TGTGCCAGCAGCTCGCCCCGCGGGGCCGACTATAATGAAAAACTGTTTTTT	CASSSPRGADYNEKLFF
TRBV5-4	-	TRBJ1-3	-	TGTGCCAGCAGCTTCGGAGTCTCTGGAAACACCATATATTTT	CASSFGVSGNTIYF
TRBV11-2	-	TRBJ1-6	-	TGTGCCAGCAGCTTCACGGACTCCTATAATTCACCCCTCCACTTT	CASSFTDSYNSPLHF
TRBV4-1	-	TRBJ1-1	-	TGCGCCAGCAGCTACAAGAGGGGGGGCACTGAAGCTTTCTTT	CASSYKRGGTEAFF
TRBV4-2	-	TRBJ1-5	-	TGTGCCAGCAGCCAAGGTGAAGGGGAAGACCAGCCCCAGCATTTT	CASSQGEGEDQPQHF
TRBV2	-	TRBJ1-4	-	TGTGCCAGCAAAGGGGTGGCTAATGAAAAACTGTTTTTT	CASKGVANEKLFF
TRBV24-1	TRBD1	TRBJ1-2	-	TGTGCCACCTCACCCCAGGGGGTGATCTATGGCTACACCTTC	CATSPQGVIYGYTF
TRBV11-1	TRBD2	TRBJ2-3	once	TGTGCCAGCAGCCGGACTAGCGTTTCCCCCATTACGCAGTATTTT	CASSRTSVSPITQYF
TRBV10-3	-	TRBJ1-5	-	TGTGCCATCCAGGGAGATAGCAATCAGCCCCAGCATTTT	CAIQGDSNQPQHF
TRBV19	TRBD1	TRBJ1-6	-	TGTGCCGCCGGGACAGGGAATTCACCCCTCCACTTT	CAAGTGNSPLHF
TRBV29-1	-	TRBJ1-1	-	TGCAGCGTTGCGTGGTCTACGCTTGAAGCTTTCTTT	CSVAWSTLEAFF
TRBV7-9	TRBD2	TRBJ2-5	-	TGTGCCAGCAGCTTAGTGACTAGCGGAAAAGAGACCCAGTACTTC	CASSLVTSGKETQYF
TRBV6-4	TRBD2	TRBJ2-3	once	TGTGCCAGCAGTGAATCAGCGGGGAGCACAGATACGCAGTATTTT	CASSESAGSTDTQYF
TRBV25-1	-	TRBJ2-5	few	TGTGCCAGCAGTGAAGCGATCCAAGAGACCCAGTACTTC	CASSEAIQETQYF
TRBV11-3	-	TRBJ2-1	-	TGTGCCAGCAGCTTAGAGCCTAGTTCCGATGAGCAGTTCTTC	CASSLEPSSDEQFF
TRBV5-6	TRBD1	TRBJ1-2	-	TGTGCCAGCAACTCACAGGGGGCGCTCTATGGCTACACCTTC	CASNSQGALYGYTF
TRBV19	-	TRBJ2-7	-	TGTGCCAGTAGTATCGCGGACGGATACTACGAGCAGTACTTC	CASSIADGYYEQYF
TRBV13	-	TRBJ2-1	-	TGTGCCAGCAGCTTAGGTGGCGAGGGCTCCTACAATGAGCAGTTCTTC	CASSLGGEGSYNEQFF
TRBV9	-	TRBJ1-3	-	TGTGCCAGCAGCGTTAACTCCCTCGCCTCTGGAAACACCATATATTTT	CASSVNSLASGNTIYF
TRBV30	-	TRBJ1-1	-	TGTGCCTCAACCCGTGGACAGCTGAACACTGAAGCTTTCTTT	CASTRGQLNTEAFF
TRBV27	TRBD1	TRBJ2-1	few	TGTGCCAGCAGTGACAGGGGCAATGAGCAGTTCTTC	CASSDRGNEQFF
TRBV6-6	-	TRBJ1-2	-	TGTGCCAGCACCCTAGTAGGGCAGGGCGGGGGTGGCTACACCTTC	CASTLVGQGGGGYTF
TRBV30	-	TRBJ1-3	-	TGTGCCTGGAGTTCCAGCTCTGGAAACACCATATATTTT	CAWSSSSGNTIYF